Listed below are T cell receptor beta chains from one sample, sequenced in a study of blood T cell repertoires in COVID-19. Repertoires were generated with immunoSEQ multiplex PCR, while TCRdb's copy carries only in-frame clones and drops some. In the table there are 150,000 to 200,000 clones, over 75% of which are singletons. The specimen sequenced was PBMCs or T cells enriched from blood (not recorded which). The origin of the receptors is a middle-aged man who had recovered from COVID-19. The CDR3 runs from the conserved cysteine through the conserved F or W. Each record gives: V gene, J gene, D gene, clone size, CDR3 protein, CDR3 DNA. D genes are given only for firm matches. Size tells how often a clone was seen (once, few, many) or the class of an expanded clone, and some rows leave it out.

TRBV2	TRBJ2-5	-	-	CASKNPGQQETQYF	TGTGCCAGCAAAAATCCCGGACAGCAAGAGACCCAGTACTTC
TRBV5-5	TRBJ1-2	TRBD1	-	CASSATGTGYGYTF	TGTGCCAGCAGCGCCACCGGGACAGGGTATGGCTACACCTTC
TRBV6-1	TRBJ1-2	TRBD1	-	CASSDYAGGFGDYGYTF	TGTGCCAGCAGTGATTACGCAGGGGGTTTTGGAGACTATGGCTACACCTTC
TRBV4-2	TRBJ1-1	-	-	CASSQEGPDTLHTEAFF	TGTGCCAGCAGCCAAGAGGGTCCGGACACCCTGCACACTGAAGCTTTCTTT
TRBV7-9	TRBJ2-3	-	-	CASSSMRAGASTDTQYF	TGTGCCAGCAGCTCGATGAGGGCCGGTGCTAGCACAGATACGCAGTATTTT
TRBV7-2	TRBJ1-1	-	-	CASSLRGRQARTEAFF	TGTGCCAGCAGCTTAAGGGGGAGACAGGCAAGGACTGAAGCTTTCTTT
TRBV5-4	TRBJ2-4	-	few	CASSLDRDIQYF	TGTGCCAGCAGCTTGGACAGGGACATTCAGTACTTC
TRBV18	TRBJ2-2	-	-	CASSPTTGNGELFF	TGTGCCAGCTCACCCACGACGGGGAACGGGGAGCTGTTTTTT
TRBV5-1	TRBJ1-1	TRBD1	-	CASRLNSGQGAEAFF	TGCGCCAGCAGATTGAATTCGGGACAGGGGGCCGAAGCTTTCTTT
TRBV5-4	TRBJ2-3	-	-	CASSSNGVDHTDTQYF	TGTGCCAGCAGCTCAAACGGGGTGGATCACACAGATACGCAGTATTTT
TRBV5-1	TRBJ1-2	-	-	CASSSRGGTDYGYTF	TGCGCCAGCAGCTCGAGGGGGGGCACGGACTATGGCTACACCTTC
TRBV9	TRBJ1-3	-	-	CASSRLGGVGSGNTIYF	TGTGCCAGCAGCCGCCTAGGGGGGGTCGGCTCTGGAAACACCATATATTTT
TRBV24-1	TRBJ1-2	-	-	CATSEQLNYGYTF	TGTGCCACCAGTGAACAGCTGAACTATGGCTACACCTTC
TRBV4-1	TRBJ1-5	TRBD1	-	CASSQTGVEVQPQHF	TGCGCCAGCAGCCAAACAGGGGTAGAGGTTCAGCCCCAGCATTTT
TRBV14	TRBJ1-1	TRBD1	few	CASSQQQGWNTEAFF	TGTGCCAGCAGCCAACAACAGGGGTGGAACACTGAAGCTTTCTTT
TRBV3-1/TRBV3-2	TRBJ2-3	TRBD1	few	CASSQTTGGPPGTDTQYF	TGTGCCAGCAGCCAAACTACAGGGGGCCCCCCGGGAACAGATACGCAGTATTTT
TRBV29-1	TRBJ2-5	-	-	CSVVYRDQETQYF	TGCAGCGTTGTGTACAGGGACCAAGAGACCCAGTACTTC
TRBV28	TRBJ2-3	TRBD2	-	CASRTDSLAGARTTDTQYF	TGTGCCAGCAGAACGGATTCCCTAGCGGGGGCGCGGACCACAGATACGCAGTATTTT
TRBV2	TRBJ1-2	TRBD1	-	CASSELGQGATNYGYTF	TGTGCCAGCAGTGAGCTGGGACAGGGGGCAACTAACTATGGCTACACCTTC
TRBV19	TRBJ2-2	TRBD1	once	CASNPSVGQGSTGELFF	TGTGCCAGTAACCCCTCAGTGGGACAGGGGAGCACCGGGGAGCTGTTTTTT
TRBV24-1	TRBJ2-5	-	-	CATSSSGRGETQYF	TGTGCCACCAGTAGCTCAGGCAGGGGAGAAACCCAGTACTTC
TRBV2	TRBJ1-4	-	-	CASGWKPVRGGEKLFF	TGTGCCAGCGGGTGGAAGCCAGTTCGAGGAGGGGAAAAACTGTTTTTT
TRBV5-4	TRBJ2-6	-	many	CASSLGGSGANVLTF	TGTGCCAGCAGCTTGGGAGGCTCTGGGGCCAACGTCCTGACTTTC
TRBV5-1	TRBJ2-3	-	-	CASSLQLRGEQYF	TGCGCCAGCAGCTTGCAGCTTCGGGGTGAGCAGTATTTT